The next 29 T cell receptor beta chains were all read from a single sample in a study of Ad26.COV2.S vaccination and SARS-CoV-2 variants. Produced via immunoSEQ multiplex PCR; TCRdb's table is partial and in-frame only. The table includes about 350,000 clones, 80% to 90% detected once. This sample's treatment: some 20 received Ad26.COV2.S at low or high dose, single or two shots; a few received placebo; per-sample allocation not given. Sampling was done on day 63 after the first vaccine or placebo injection. The starting material was peripheral blood, obtained in a trial of Ad26.COV2.S vaccine versus placebo. The receptors shown here come from a person between 18 and 59 years old who received the Ad26.COV2.S COVID-19 vaccine or a placebo.

The chain combines TRBV29-1 with TRBJ2-1, with 14 bases aligning to TRBD2. The CDR3 runs to 16 residues. V lost 2 bases to trimming and J lost 8 bases; unmatched junction nucleotides: 8. From germline, CDR1 is SQVTM and CDR2 ANQGSEA. CDR3 coding DNA: TGCAGCGTTGAAACTGCAGGGACTAGCGGGGGTGATGAGCAGTTCTTC. Its protein product is CSVETAGTSGGDEQFF.

This sequence joins TRBV5-1 and TRBJ2-1, with TRBD2 identical over 9 bases. The V segment lost 2 bases and the J segment 5 bases; nucleotides outside the gene matches: 11. There are 17 residues in the CDR3. Germline assignment: CDR1 SGHRS and CDR2 YFSETQ. The CDR3 coding sequence is TGCGCCAGCAGCTTCTACCTCCGGCTAGCGGGGAACAATGAGCAGTTCTTC. It encodes CASSFYLRLAGNNEQFF.

The chain uses TRBV2 and TRBJ1-1; TRBD1 might be the D (5 bases). The CDR3 is 13 residues long. Germline loops: CDR1 SNHLY, CDR2 FYNNEI. V was pared by 6 bases and J by 1 base, with 9 bases between. The DNA for the CDR3 is TGTGCCAGCAGGCTGGGGGAGAACACTGAAGCTTTCTTT. It codes for CASRLGENTEAFF.

This clone was seen just once. The rearrangement uses TRBV29-1 and TRBJ2-7, with D hard to call. V was pared by 4 bases and J by 2 bases, with 9 bases between. Germline CDR1 reads SQVTM; CDR2 reads ANQGSEA. The CDR3 is 12 amino acids. In DNA, the CDR3 is TGCAGCGTTGGGGTCACCACCTACGAGCAGTACTTC. It encodes CSVGVTTYEQYF.

V and J are TRBV7-9 and TRBJ2-7; 7 bases match TRBD2. Looked up from germline, CDR1 is SEHNR and CDR2 is FQNEAQ (reference sequence). The CDR3 is 15 amino acids. With V trimmed by 1 base and J by 3 bases, 6 bases remained unmatched. CDR3 sequence reads: CASSLGRGMRYEQYF. The CDR3 DNA follows: TGTGCCAGCAGCTTAGGGCGGGGGATGCGCTACGAGCAGTACTTC.

The chain recombines TRBV5-4 with TRBJ1-2, with a weak D call TRBD1 (6 bases). CDR3 size: 14 residues. V lost 4 bases and J 4 bases, leaving 14 bases between the germline ends. In germline, CDR1 is SGHNT, CDR2 YYREEE (reference sequence). The CDR3 nucleotides are TGTGCCAGCAGCCAACAGAGGGGGGCCTATGGCTACACCTTC. The encoded protein is CASSQQRGAYGYTF.

The V and J genes are TRBV15 and TRBJ2-1; 11 nucleotides agree with TRBD2. Trimming at V came to 1 base and at J to 0 bases, leaving 8 bases not matched to a gene. Germline CDR1 reads LNHNV; CDR2 reads YYDKDF (reference sequence). This CDR3 has 19 amino acids. The CDR3 region has the DNA TGTGCCACCAGCAGAGCCACTAGCGGGGGCTATAGCTCCTACAATGAGCAGTTCTTC. As protein: CATSRATSGGYSSYNEQFF.

The rearrangement uses TRBV7-2 and TRBJ2-7, with 12 positions matching TRBD1. V shed 0 bases, J shed 7 bases, and the junction held 7 bases outside the gene matches. The germline V gene encodes CDR1 SGHTA and CDR2 FQGNSA. The length of the CDR3 is 16 residues. The CDR3 DNA reads TGTGCCAGCAGCTTAGCACCGGGACAGGGGGCTCGAGAGCAGTACTTC. Translated, it gives CASSLAPGQGAREQYF.

The rearrangement joins TRBV11-2 to TRBJ2-2; D is uncertain. CDR1 and CDR2 from the germline V gene are SGHAT and FQNNGV. Trimming left V 1 base short and J 2 bases short, with 8 bases between. This CDR3 is 15 amino acids long. CDR3 sequence: CASSLGAVNTGELFF. CDR3 nucleotide sequence: TGTGCCAGCAGCTTAGGTGCAGTTAACACCGGGGAGCTGTTTTTT.

The chain joins TRBV9 to TRBJ2-5; 8 positions match TRBD2. Germline CDR1 SGDLS, CDR2 YYNGEE. V was pared by 3 bases and J by 4 bases, with 8 bases of the junction left unmatched. The CDR3 is 15 amino acids. In nucleotides, the CDR3 is TGTGCCAGCAGCGCCCAACTCGGACTAGCAGAGACCCAGTACTTC. Protein product: CASSAQLGLAETQYF.

The J gene is TRBJ2-3, the V gene TRBV30; 7 nucleotides match TRBD1. The CDR3 consists of 17 residues. The ends lost 0 bases at V and 1 base at J; junction bases unmatched: 10. Germline lookup yields CDR1 GTSNPN and CDR2 SVGIG (reference sequence). CDR3 protein: CAWSVRGRGMGTDTQYF. The CDR3 bases are TGTGCCTGGAGTGTACGCGGCAGGGGGATGGGCACAGATACGCAGTATTTT.

The chain has TRBV20-1 and TRBJ2-7; TRBD1 or TRBD2 may be the D gene (5 bases each). The CDR3 totals 11 residues. V was clipped by 7 bases and J by 6 bases, with 13 bases between them. The germline gives CDR1 DFQATT, CDR2 SNEGSKA (reference sequence). The CDR3 DNA reads as TGCAGTGTGTTAGAGAGGGGCGAGCAGTACTTC. Translation: CSVLERGEQYF.

The chain is built from TRBV24-1 and TRBJ2-3; 14 bases line up with TRBD2. Germline values: CDR1 KGHDR, CDR2 SFDVKD. This CDR3 has 19 amino acids. V lost 6 bases, J lost 1 base, and 11 bases stayed unmatched. The CDR3 reads CATSRGTSGGPSGTDTQYF. The CDR3 region has the DNA TGTGCCACCAGTAGGGGGACTAGCGGGGGCCCCTCCGGCACAGATACGCAGTATTTT.

V is TRBV14 and J is TRBJ2-7; TRBD1 matches at 12 bases. The CDR3 extends over 15 amino acids. With V trimmed by 1 base and J by 7 bases, 5 bases remained unmatched. From germline, CDR1 is SGHDN and CDR2 FVKESK. The CDR3 coding sequence is TGTGCCAGCAGCCAAGTGGGACAGGGGGCACGGGAGCAGTACTTC. Amino acid sequence: CASSQVGQGAREQYF. The full variable domain, rest sourced from reference TRBV14 and TRBJ2-7, is EAGVTQFPSHSVIEKGQTVTLRCDPISGHDNLYWYRRVMGKEIKFLLHFVKESKQDESGMPNNRFLAERTGGTYSTLKVQPAELEDSGVYFCASSQVGQGAREQYFGPGTRLTVT.

The chain employs TRBV30 and TRBJ2-5, with D hard to call. The germline gives CDR1 GTSNPN, CDR2 SVGIG (reference sequence). Deletions cut 5 bases from V and 5 bases from J, with 12 bases between. The length of the CDR3 is 12 residues. The CDR3 sequence: CAWAWGGETQYF. The CDR3, as DNA: TGTGCCTGGGCGTGGGGTGGGGAGACCCAGTACTTC.

This clone showed up just once. The chain combines TRBV4-1 with TRBJ1-3; D is possibly TRBD1 (5 bases). Germline V lookup: CDR1 MGHRA, CDR2 YSYEKL. This CDR3 comprises 14 residues. The V end lost 4 bases, the J end lost 2 bases, and 9 bases lay between the germline ends. This CDR3 reads CASSLPRAGNTIYF. DNA of the CDR3: TGCGCCAGCAGCCTCCCCAGGGCTGGAAACACCATATATTTT.

The CDR3 is CASSLGVAAANYGYTF. The CDR3 DNA reads TGCGCCAGCAGCCTTGGGGTAGCGGCAGCTAACTATGGCTACACCTTC. This chain uses TRBV4-3 with TRBJ1-2; D is unresolved. From germline, CDR1 is LGHNA and CDR2 YSLEER. This CDR3 spans 16 amino acids. V lost 4 bases and J 0 bases, leaving 15 bases between the germline ends.

Here the CDR3 DNA reads TGTGCCAGCAGATCCGACAGGCGAGCTAACTATGGCTACACCTTC. Translated: CASRSDRRANYGYTF. This sequence joins TRBV6-5 and TRBJ1-2; weak D call: TRBD1 (6 bases). The V end was cut by 6 bases, the J end by 0 bases, with 14 bases between. Looked up from germline, CDR1 is MNHEY and CDR2 is SVGAGI. There are 15 residues in the CDR3.

The DNA for the CDR3 is TGTGCCAGCACAGTTGGACAGGGAACCTCACCCCTCCACTTT. It encodes CASTVGQGTSPLHF. This rearrangement joins TRBV6-1 to TRBJ1-6; TRBD1 agrees at 8 bases. The germline gives CDR1 MNHNS, CDR2 SASEGT. CDR3 length: 14 residues. Trimming took 7 bases from V and 10 from J; bases not matched to a gene: 9.

J is TRBJ2-2 and V is TRBV5-5; D gene ambiguous. Trimming took off 0 bases at V and 6 bases at J, with 9 bases between the two ends. Germline CDR1 SGHKS, CDR2 YYEKEE (reference sequence). The CDR3 covers 14 residues. The CDR3 is CASSLAWAAGELFF. The CDR3 DNA sequence: TGTGCCAGCAGCTTGGCCTGGGCGGCCGGGGAGCTGTTTTTT.

This clone was seen a single time. The V gene is TRBV9, the J gene TRBJ2-2; 11 bases align to TRBD1. The CDR3 extends over 18 amino acids. The germline gives CDR1 SGDLS, CDR2 YYNGEE. V trimming: 3 bases; J trimming: 3 bases; junction bases outside the gene matches: 10. The DNA for the CDR3 is TGTGCCAGCAGCGCCGAACTAGGACAGGGGGCGGACACCGGGGAGCTGTTTTTT. Translation gives CASSAELGQGADTGELFF. Full variable domain (remainder filled in from reference TRBV9 and TRBJ2-2): DSGVTQTPKHLITATGQRVTLRCSPRSGDLSVYWYQQSLDQGLQFLIQYYNGEERAKGNILERFSAQQFPDLHSELNLSSLELGDSALYFCASSAELGQGADTGELFFGEGSRLTVL.

The chain carries TRBV24-1 and TRBJ2-5, with D perhaps TRBD1 (6 bases). Germline-derived CDR1 and CDR2 are KGHDR and SFDVKD. This CDR3 contains 17 residues. V lost 4 bases to trimming and J lost 4 bases, with 21 bases between them. In DNA, the CDR3 is TGTGCCACCAGTGACCGTCGGACACTCGTAGGGGGAGAGACCCAGTACTTC. This translates into CATSDRRTLVGGETQYF.

To note about this clone: This sample includes further DNA sequences coding for the same CDR3. This chain joins TRBV6-5 and TRBJ1-1, with D tentatively TRBD1 (5 bases). The CDR3 has 11 residues. Deletions cut 2 bases from V and 11 bases from J, with 9 bases between. The germline gives CDR1 MNHEY, CDR2 SVGAGI. In DNA form, the CDR3 reads TGTGCCAGCAGTTACGGCGGGGGGGCTTTCTTT. It is translated as CASSYGGGAFF.

This chain uses TRBV5-1 with TRBJ2-7; TRBD2 matches at 12 bases. The germline gives CDR1 SGHRS, CDR2 YFSETQ. The ends lost 3 bases at V and 1 base at J; junction bases unmatched: 8. The length of the CDR3 is 17 residues. CDR3 residues: CASSYWTSGTFSYEQYF. The CDR3 nucleotides read TGCGCCAGCAGCTATTGGACTAGCGGGACTTTTTCCTACGAGCAGTACTTC.

This clone was counted a single time. The chain has TRBV9 and TRBJ2-1, with a tentative D call TRBD2 (6 bases). Trimming shortened V by 1 base and J by 4 bases, and 15 bases separated the two germline ends. This CDR3 has 16 residues. Germline CDR1 and CDR2: SGDLS and YYNGEE. The CDR3 nucleotides read TGTGCCAGCAGCGTACCACGGGACTCTCTATACAATGAGCAGTTCTTC. Amino acids: CASSVPRDSLYNEQFF.

This rearrangement joins TRBV5-1 to TRBJ2-3; the match to TRBD2 covers 12 bases. CDR1 and CDR2 from the germline V gene are SGHRS and YFSETQ. V gave up 4 bases and J gave up 3 bases; unmatched junction bases: 9. The CDR3 covers 17 residues. This CDR3 reads CASSLPQTSGSTDTQYF. The CDR3 DNA sequence: TGCGCCAGCAGCCTGCCCCAGACTAGCGGGAGTACAGATACGCAGTATTTT.

The chain joins TRBV7-2 to TRBJ2-3; tentatively, D is TRBD2 (5 bases). Germline V gene data show CDR1 as SGHTA and CDR2 as FQGNSA. Trimming left V 1 base short and J 5 bases short, with 7 bases between. This CDR3 spans 13 amino acids. The CDR3 DNA follows: TGTGCCAGCAGCTTAGTGAGGGAAGATACGCAGTATTTT. This gives the protein CASSLVREDTQYF.

This chain uses TRBV6-6 with TRBJ2-3; TRBD2 agrees at 9 bases. In germline, CDR1 is MNHNY, CDR2 SVGAGI (reference sequence). Germline trimming cut 6 bases from V and 5 bases from J; bases unmatched to any gene: 9. The CDR3 covers 15 residues. The CDR3 DNA sequence: TGTGCCAGCAGCGGTAGCGGGGGCCTCCGAGATACGCAGTATTTT. This sequence encodes CASSGSGGLRDTQYF.

This clone was observed a few times. This chain connects TRBV2 to TRBJ1-1; no clear D gene. The CDR3 extends over 16 amino acids. With 7 bases removed from V and 1 base from J, the gap between germline ends came to 19 bases. Germline CDR1 reads SNHLY; CDR2 reads FYNNEI. CDR3 coding DNA: TGTGCCAGCATGTTAGAGGGCTTAATCGGGAACACTGAAGCTTTCTTT. This sequence encodes CASMLEGLIGNTEAFF.